This T cell receptor beta chain was documented in a study of human T cells and chemical hapten exposure. Study-wide context: DPC 0.01% went on the upper back by patch test, with reading at 6 days. Variability of per-sample TCR yields stemmed mainly from small differences in pooled library volume.

TCRdb re-derived calls from the RACE reads in MiXCR, one entry per CDR3 protein. The sample gives some 70,000 distinct CDR3 sequences, roughly 9.7% of which show up once; 4.5% to 6.5% is in the top ten. From germline, CDR1 is SGHTA and CDR2 FQGNSA. V was pared by 5 bases and J by 0 bases, with 9 bases of the junction left unmatched. The CDR3 sequence is 16 residues long. The time point was: pre-sensitization, week 0. Treatment in this sample: therapeutic diphenylcyclopropenone sensitization with weekly scalp DPC. This clonotype has only a few counts. The gene calls are TRBV7-2 and TRBJ2-7, with TRBD2 identical over 8 bases. The receptor was isolated from a woman between 50 and 59 years old with alopecia areata. Some clones in this sample may be carry-over from other donors' samples. Here the sequenced sample was whole blood, taken in connection with sensitization to the hapten diphenylcyclopropenone (DPC). The CDR3 here is CASSRDSGASSYEQYF. The CDR3 DNA follows: TGTGCCAGCAGCCGAGATAGCGGGGCGAGCTCCTACGAGCAGTACTTC.